These 30 T cell receptor beta chains were all obtained from the same sample, sequenced in a study of high-grade serous ovarian cancer treatment subgroups. Tumor samples were taken before definitive surgery or chemotherapy. The protocol was immunoSEQ multiplex PCR, while the TCRdb copy is restricted to in-frame clones and leaves out a portion. This table holds about 16,000 clones, roughly 70% found once. Specimen: tumor tissue. These receptors came from a human donor with high-grade serous ovarian cancer.

This clone was counted only a few times. V usage is TRBV18 and J usage is TRBJ1-5, with D perhaps TRBD1 (6 bases). V was cut by 3 bases and J by 9 bases, with 12 bases left in between. There are 13 residues in the CDR3. CDR1 is KGHSH, CDR2 LQKENI, per germline. CDR3 sequence (DNA): TGTGCCAGCTCACCCACAGGGTCCCGGCCCCAGCATTTT. Protein sequence: CASSPTGSRPQHF.

This rearrangement joins TRBV4-1 to TRBJ2-3, with 7 bases aligning to TRBD2. With V trimmed by 3 bases and J by 3 bases, 6 bases remained unmatched. The CDR3 length is 15 residues. Looked up from germline, CDR1 is MGHRA and CDR2 is YSYEKL. The CDR3 nucleotides are TGCGCCAGCAGCCAGGGGAGGGGATGGACAGATACGCAGTATTTT. This sequence encodes CASSQGRGWTDTQYF.

CDR3 sequence reads: CASSFTGRNTEAFF. The CDR3 DNA follows: TGTGCCAGCAGTTTCACAGGGCGGAACACTGAAGCTTTCTTT. The V and J genes are TRBV27 and TRBJ1-1; D might be TRBD1 (6 bases). The CDR3 covers 14 residues. CDR1 MNHEY and CDR2 SMNVEV come from the germline V gene (reference sequence). Deletions cut 3 bases from V and 1 base from J, with 9 bases between.

V gene TRBV9 combines with J gene TRBJ1-1, with 7 bases fitting TRBD1. CDR1 and CDR2 (germline): SGDLS, YYNGEE. V dropped 1 base and J dropped 0; count of bases not matched to a gene: 9. The CDR3 extends over 17 amino acids. The CDR3 protein is CASSVNREGAMNTEAFF. The DNA of the CDR3 is TGTGCCAGCAGCGTAAATCGGGAGGGGGCTATGAACACTGAAGCTTTCTTT.

This chain links TRBV18 with TRBJ2-2, with 9 bases identical to TRBD1. V dropped 2 bases and J dropped 5; count of bases not matched to a gene: 3. This CDR3 comprises 15 residues. Germline CDR1 reads KGHSH; CDR2 reads LQKENI. Here the CDR3 DNA reads TGTGCCAGCTCACCAGGGACAGGGACTACCGGGGAGCTGTTTTTT. It specifies CASSPGTGTTGELFF.

This sequence joins TRBV20-1 and TRBJ2-7; 9 bases map to TRBD2. This CDR3 comprises 9 residues. Per germline, CDR1 DFQATT and CDR2 SNEGSKA (reference sequence). The CDR3 loop is CSARGGLAV. DNA of the CDR3: TGCAGTGCTAGGGGGGGACTAGCCGTC.

This clone was picked up a small number of times. Written as DNA, the CDR3 is TGCAGCGCTGCCGGGACAGAGAACACTGAAGCTTTCTTT. It is translated as CSAAGTENTEAFF. The V gene is TRBV29-1, the J gene TRBJ1-1, with TRBD1 identical over 7 bases. V was clipped by 7 bases and J by 1 base; unmatched bases: 6. This CDR3 has 13 amino acids. Germline loops: CDR1 SQVTM, CDR2 ANQGSEA.

The chain uses TRBV19 and TRBJ1-5; D uncertain. The V end was cut by 7 bases, the J end by 0 bases, with 16 bases between. The length of the CDR3 is 16 residues. CDR1 is LNHDA and CDR2 is SQIVND in the germline V gene (reference sequence). In DNA, the CDR3 is TGTGCCAGTACCGAGAGGTGGCGGTATAGCAATCAGCCCCAGCATTTT. This encodes CASTERWRYSNQPQHF.

The chain combines TRBV4-2 with TRBJ2-2, with 8 nucleotides matching TRBD2. The germline V gene has CDR1 LGHNA and CDR2 YNFKEQ. This CDR3 has 14 residues. The V segment lost 4 bases and the J segment 6 bases; nucleotides outside the gene matches: 4. For the CDR3, the DNA is TGTGCCAGCAGCCCGGGGGGGGACGCCGGGGAGCTGTTTTTT. As protein: CASSPGGDAGELFF.

The chain recombines TRBV7-3 with TRBJ2-3; no firm D call. CDR1 SGHTA and CDR2 FQGTGA come from the germline V gene. This CDR3 comprises 13 residues. Deletions cut 5 bases from V and 5 bases from J, with 11 bases between. The CDR3, as DNA: TGTGCCAGCAGCCCAACAAGGCTAGATACGCAGTATTTT. It specifies CASSPTRLDTQYF.

This sequence joins TRBV7-2 and TRBJ2-3, with unresolved D. Germline V gene lookup returns CDR1 SGHTA and CDR2 FQGNSA. The CDR3 has 12 residues. V was cut by 5 bases and J by 1 base, with 4 bases left in between. The CDR3 nucleotides read TGTGCCAGCAGCCGGGGCACAGATACGCAGTATTTT. Protein: CASSRGTDTQYF.

The rearrangement links TRBV11-3 to TRBJ1-5; tentative D call: TRBD1 (5 bases). Trimming removed 1 base from V and 6 bases from J, with 7 bases in between. The CDR3 is 13 residues long. Germline V lookup: CDR1 SGHNT, CDR2 YENEEA. The CDR3, as DNA: TGTGCCAGCAGCTTAGGGGGGGTTCAGCCCCAGCATTTT. As protein: CASSLGGVQPQHF.

This clone was recorded a few times. The chain employs TRBV20-1 and TRBJ2-1; D is unclear. The germline V gene encodes CDR1 DFQATT and CDR2 SNEGSKA (reference sequence). The length of the CDR3 is 11 residues. Trimming stripped 0 bases from V and 14 bases from J, with 11 bases between. The CDR3 sequence is CSARDQFQEFF. In nucleotides, the CDR3 is TGCAGTGCTAGAGATCAGTTCCAAGAGTTCTTC.

The J gene is TRBJ2-1, the V gene TRBV5-3; unclear D gene. TRBV5-3 is known as an ORF, though its function is uncertain. Deletions cut 4 bases from V and 6 bases from J, with 8 bases between. The CDR3 spans 12 residues. CDR3 DNA sequence: TGTGCCAGAAGCCACACGAGCAATGAGCAGTTCTTC. Residues: CARSHTSNEQFF.

This clone was observed a handful of times. The chain joins TRBV6-5 to TRBJ1-6; 7 bases are a match to TRBD1. Germline V gene data show CDR1 as MNHEY and CDR2 as SVGAGI. The junction had 5 bases not matched to a gene; V was cut back by 2 bases and J by 10 bases. The CDR3 sequence is 14 residues long. CDR3 in amino acids: CASSYETGISPLHF. The CDR3 DNA is TGTGCCAGCAGTTACGAGACAGGGATCTCACCCCTCCACTTT.

V and J are TRBV4-3 and TRBJ1-6, with TRBD1 identical over 7 bases. CDR3 length equals 19 residues. V was clipped by 4 bases and J by 7 bases; unmatched bases: 19. The germline gives CDR1 LGHNA, CDR2 YSLEER. CDR3 amino acids: CASSLEPAGTATTNSPLHF. The CDR3 bases are TGCGCCAGCAGCCTAGAGCCTGCCGGGACAGCAACTACCAATTCACCCCTCCACTTT.

This clone is a singleton in its sample. J is TRBJ2-7 and V is TRBV7-9, with 10 positions matching TRBD1. This CDR3 contains 14 residues. V lost 2 bases and J lost 6; bases outside the gene matches: 4. Germline V lookup: CDR1 SEHNR, CDR2 FQNEAQ (reference sequence). The CDR3 DNA is TGTGCCAGCAGCTTAACCGGGACAGGGGTCGAGCAGTACTTC. Translating gives CASSLTGTGVEQYF.

The chain couples TRBV27 to TRBJ2-7, with D possibly TRBD2 on 5 matching bases. Deletions cut 5 bases from V and 6 bases from J, with 11 bases between. CDR3 length equals 12 residues. Germline V gene sequence: CDR1 MNHEY, CDR2 SMNVEV (reference sequence). CDR3 DNA sequence: TGTGCCAGCAGTATGAGCGGCGTCGAGCAGTACTTC. Encoded protein: CASSMSGVEQYF.

V is TRBV2 and J is TRBJ2-7, with D maybe TRBD1 (5 bases). V lost 6 bases and J lost 3, with 12 bases in between. In germline, CDR1 is SNHLY, CDR2 FYNNEI. The CDR3 consists of 13 residues. The CDR3 reads CASRDIAHYEQYF. CDR3 DNA: TGTGCCAGCAGGGACATCGCACACTACGAGCAGTACTTC.

The chain links TRBV20-1 to TRBJ2-7; D is possibly TRBD1 or TRBD2 (5 bases each). The V end lost 3 bases, the J end lost 3 bases, and 6 bases lay between the germline ends. CDR1 is DFQATT, CDR2 SNEGSKA, per germline (reference sequence). The CDR3 loop spans 11 amino acids. CDR3 DNA: TGCAGTGCTAGGGGGGACTACGAGCAGTACTTC. Translation gives CSARGDYEQYF.

The rearrangement joins TRBV6-5 to TRBJ2-2; D might be TRBD1 (5 bases). The CDR3 is 12 residues long. Trimming removed 2 bases at V and 9 bases at J, with 7 bases between. Per germline, CDR1 MNHEY and CDR2 SVGAGI. Here the CDR3 reads CASSYLGRELFF. CDR3 sequence (DNA): TGTGCCAGCAGTTACCTGGGGCGGGAGCTGTTTTTT.

The chain recombines TRBV27 with TRBJ1-3, with D possibly being TRBD1 (6 bases). CDR3 length: 17 residues. CDR1 is MNHEY and CDR2 is SMNVEV in the germline V gene (reference sequence). V was clipped by 7 bases and J by 1 base, with 20 bases between them. The CDR3 loop is CASKSRGRGKSGNTIYF. DNA for the CDR3: TGTGCCAGCAAGTCCCGAGGGAGGGGGAAATCTGGAAACACCATATATTTT.

The chain joins TRBV6-6 to TRBJ2-7; D unclear. V shed 0 bases and J shed 0 bases, with 9 bases lying between them. Per the germline V gene, CDR1 is MNHNY and CDR2 is SVGAGI (reference sequence). The CDR3 has 15 amino acids. CDR3 in DNA: TGTGCCAGCAGTTACTCACCTCTTAGCTCCTACGAGCAGTACTTC. This sequence encodes CASSYSPLSSYEQYF.

The sample holds a few counts of this clone. The chain links TRBV7-2 to TRBJ1-4; D perhaps matches TRBD1 (5 bases). The CDR3 has 14 residues. V lost 1 base, J lost 5 bases, and 8 bases lay in between. CDR1 is SGHTA, CDR2 FQGNSA, per germline. Here the CDR3 DNA reads TGTGCCAGCAGCTTAGGGCAGGGAAATGAAAAACTGTTTTTT. Amino acids: CASSLGQGNEKLFF.

The V call is TRBV7-9, the J call TRBJ2-3, with TRBD2 matching over 9 bases. The CDR3 loop spans 17 amino acids. V lost 1 base to trimming and J lost 2 bases; unmatched junction nucleotides: 7. The V gene's germline CDR1 is SEHNR and CDR2 FQNEAQ (reference sequence). CDR3 in DNA: TGTGCCAGCAGCTTAGAGGATAGCGGGGGTTACACAGATACGCAGTATTTT. Protein sequence: CASSLEDSGGYTDTQYF.

The V and J genes are TRBV7-2 and TRBJ2-7; the D is unclear. Trimming removed 1 base from V and 3 bases from J, with 10 bases in between. Germline lookup yields CDR1 SGHTA and CDR2 FQGNSA. The CDR3 sequence is 14 residues long. The CDR3, as DNA: TGTGCCAGCAGCTTAGATGGCAAAAGCTACGAGCAGTACTTC. Residues: CASSLDGKSYEQYF.

This chain links TRBV18 with TRBJ1-2; 7 bases fit TRBD1. Germline-derived CDR1 and CDR2 are KGHSH and LQKENI. Trimming removed 4 bases from V and 5 bases from J; junction bases left unmatched: 13. This CDR3 has 16 amino acids. The CDR3 is CASSQGGLSLQYGYTF. The CDR3 DNA is TGTGCCAGCTCACAAGGGGGCCTATCGCTACAATATGGCTACACCTTC.

The CDR3 DNA follows: TGTGCCAGCAGCACCACCAGACAGGTTAGCAATCAGCCCCAGCATTTT. Translation gives CASSTTRQVSNQPQHF. This sequence joins TRBV4-2 and TRBJ1-5; possible D gene TRBD1, 6 bases. The CDR3 totals 16 residues. Trimming removed 5 bases from V and 0 bases from J, with 14 bases in between. Germline loops: CDR1 LGHNA, CDR2 YNFKEQ.

V gene TRBV9 combines with J gene TRBJ2-7, with TRBD2 matching over 10 bases. V gave up 4 bases and J gave up 3 bases; unmatched junction bases: 4. CDR1 SGDLS and CDR2 YYNGEE come from the germline V gene. The CDR3 consists of 14 residues. The CDR3 loop is CASSRLAGFYEQYF. CDR3 DNA: TGTGCCAGCAGCCGACTAGCGGGCTTCTACGAGCAGTACTTC.

This chain uses TRBV7-2 with TRBJ1-2, with D possibly being TRBD1 (6 bases). CDR1 SGHTA and CDR2 FQGNSA come from the germline V gene. CDR3 size: 12 residues. The V gene lost 6 bases and the J gene lost 6 bases, with 11 bases spanning the gap. The CDR3 nucleotides read TGTGCCAGCAGTACAGGGATTCATGGCTACACCTTC. It encodes CASSTGIHGYTF.